This TCR beta chain came from a study of blood T cell repertoires in COVID-19 (dated by TCRdb to the early 2020s). Study-wide context: Samples from collaborators originated in the United States, Italy and Spain and spanned both the acute and convalescent phases of COVID-19. The samples were drawn from the first 160 participants of the ongoing ImmuneRACE study and from 950 to 1,500 subjects provided by 6 global collaborators. HLA class I and class II types, where available, came from metadata supplied by the sample provider rather than from assay-based typing. Subjects who had been exposed to COVID-19, were actively infected with it, or had recovered from it provided the deeply sampled blood TCRbeta repertoires that made up the dataset. The repertoires were released in a freely available public database meant as a resource for research on the immune response to SARS-CoV-2. Sample metadata almost always included a de-identified subject ID, COVID-19 status, age in years and sex. The material from the prospective study consisted of cDNA or gDNA derived from T cells, B-cell-depleted T cells, or PBMCs. Overall results and qualifications from the work: The quantity of clinical and demographic metadata differed by source and by participant and was supplied without curation.

The CDR3 runs 14 residues from the cysteine to the phenylalanine. Of the read, only the CDR3 DNA is kept; its 42 bases are in frame from base 1. V is shortened by 1 base, J by 7 bases, and the region joining them spans 14 bases. Via the germline V gene (reference sequence), CDR1 is WNHNN and CDR2 SYGVQD. The immunoSEQ Assay, a bias-controlled multiplex PCR, was used to amplify TCRbeta CDR3 regions from genomic DNA. Regarding the original processing steps: Nucleated cell counts per sample were estimated from amplification of reference gene primers within the assay. To quantify the absolute abundance of each unique TCRbeta CDR3 rearrangement, sequence reads were collapsed and filtered. For each sample, productive Simpson clonality was calculated as the square root of Simpson's diversity index across productive rearrangements. Held by TCRdb, this immuneACCESS table contains in-frame sequences only and omits some clones. Under half of the omission traces to an unresolved V gene where checked; the cause of the rest is unknown. V and J calls and clone size come straight from that table; D and trimming were deduced from the DNA. This sample lists about 220,000 clones; 70% to 90% were detected once. The top ten clonotypes cover more than 10% of the sample.

The collaborating institutions used their own protocols to collect whole blood in K2EDTA tubes. For TCRbeta analysis, collaborators shipped samples in one of three forms: frozen whole blood, isolated PBMCs, or DNA extracted from either of those sample types. Turning to this clone: What this receptor recognizes is not known. No qualities accompany the bases; no much larger clone lies one base away.

Sequencing was done on a sample of peripheral blood. The receptor chain draws on TRBV10-1 and TRBJ2-7; a tentative D match to TRBD2 spans 7 bases. This TCR was recovered from a human donor in a cohort sampled during active COVID-19. The DNA reads as follows: TGCGCCAGCAGTGAGTGGGGGGGGGCGGTTGAGCAGTACTTC. Translated, it gives CASSEWGGAVEQYF.